These 23 T cell receptor beta chains originate from one sample sequenced in a study of T cells in Graves' hyperthyroidism and ophthalmopathy. From RNA transcripts, TCR beta CDR3 regions were amplified. HTBI primers were employed in a first-round RT-PCR of the TCR CDR3. TCRdb redid the calling of the multiplex PCR reads with MiXCR, one entry per CDR3 protein. The sample contains 350,000 to 400,000 distinct CDR3 sequences, 19% of which appear only once. Sequenced input: blood. These receptors were taken from a woman younger than 30 with Graves' hyperthyroidism.

V is TRBV6-5 and J is TRBJ1-2; D perhaps matches TRBD1 (6 bases). CDR1 and CDR2 (germline): MNHEY, SVGAGI. This CDR3 is 16 amino acids long. V was pared by 0 bases and J by 4 bases, with 15 bases between. CDR3 nucleotides: TGTGCCAGCAGTTACTCCATGGGGGACAACCCCTATGGCTACACCTTC. Translating gives CASSYSMGDNPYGYTF.

This clonotype was found many times. The rearrangement links TRBV5-5 to TRBJ1-5; D not resolved. Germline CDR1 is SGHKS and CDR2 is YYEKEE (reference sequence). V dropped 0 bases and J dropped 0 bases, with 7 bases sitting between them. The CDR3 runs to 15 residues. CDR3 sequence (DNA): TGTGCCAGCAGCTTGGAGGTATATAGCAATCAGCCCCAGCATTTT. Translation gives CASSLEVYSNQPQHF.

In its sample, this clonotype was seen many times. The chain has TRBV29-1 and TRBJ2-5; D is uncertain. V was pared by 7 bases and J by 6 bases, with 12 bases between. Germline-derived CDR1 and CDR2 are SQVTM and ANQGSEA. The CDR3 has 11 residues. The CDR3 spells CSAVFFQTQYF. The DNA for the CDR3 is TGCAGCGCAGTATTTTTCCAGACCCAGTACTTC.

This clonotype has ten or more counts. The chain uses TRBV10-3 and TRBJ2-5; 9 nucleotides line up with TRBD2. Germline V gene data show CDR1 as ENHRY and CDR2 as SYGVKD. This CDR3 is built from 16 residues. V lost 6 bases, J lost 2 bases, and 10 bases stayed unmatched. This CDR3 is CAIRSPQRGAQETQYF. CDR3 nucleotide sequence: TGTGCCATCAGGTCCCCCCAGCGGGGGGCTCAAGAGACCCAGTACTTC.

This clonotype was recorded at least ten times. This chain links TRBV28 with TRBJ1-5; D is ambiguous. Per the germline V gene, CDR1 is MDHEN and CDR2 is SYDVKM. Trimming removed 5 bases at V and 0 bases at J, with 14 bases between. CDR3 length equals 16 residues. CDR3 loop: CASSPMGSYSNQPQHF. In DNA form, the CDR3 reads TGTGCCAGCAGTCCAATGGGGAGTTATAGCAATCAGCCCCAGCATTTT.

This clonotype was recorded at least ten times. The chain carries TRBV28 and TRBJ2-7; D possibly corresponds to TRBD1 (5 bases). V was clipped by 6 bases and J by 0 bases, with 15 bases between them. This CDR3 comprises 15 residues. Germline CDR1 is MDHEN and CDR2 is SYDVKM. The CDR3 nucleotides read TGTGCCAGCAGCCACGACAGAGCCCTCTCCTACGAGCAGTACTTC. Protein product: CASSHDRALSYEQYF.

This clonotype was seen at least ten times. The chain is built from TRBV7-9 and TRBJ1-2; no reliable D call. Trimming removed 4 bases at V and 8 bases at J, with 17 bases between. The CDR3 consists of 14 residues. Germline CDR1 SEHNR, CDR2 FQNEAQ (reference sequence). This chain's CDR3 is CASSYAGSTSGYTF. For the CDR3, the DNA is TGTGCCAGCAGCTACGCCGGGAGTACCTCCGGCTACACCTTC.

This clonotype showed up many times. The CDR3 nucleotides are TGTGCCAGCAGCTCGCGATCGTCGGGCACTGAAGCTTTCTTT. Encoded protein: CASSSRSSGTEAFF. The J gene is TRBJ1-1, the V gene TRBV7-2; the D is unclear. Trimming took off 4 bases at V and 4 bases at J, with 13 bases between the two ends. Germline V gene sequence: CDR1 SGHTA, CDR2 FQGNSA. This CDR3 has 14 residues.

This clonotype was seen repeatedly, ten times or more. The V and J genes are TRBV7-8 and TRBJ1-1, with D perhaps TRBD1 (6 bases). The CDR3 spans 17 residues. Germline CDR1 SGHVS, CDR2 FQNEAQ. V gave up 2 bases and J gave up 0 bases, with 16 bases separating them. The CDR3 loop is CASSLTGTTYMNTEAFF. CDR3 nucleotides: TGTGCCAGCAGCTTAACAGGGACAACCTACATGAACACTGAAGCTTTCTTT.

Concerning this clonotype: The germline gene is not matched at one end of the junction; a read error may be the cause. The V and J genes are TRBV6-1 and TRBJ2-5; perhaps TRBD1 as D (7 bases). CDR1 is MNHNS and CDR2 is SASEGT in the germline V gene. CDR3 size: 15 residues. CDR3 amino acids: CAGRPQGGVEETQYF. The CDR3 DNA is TGTGCCGGCAGACCCCAGGGGGGAGTGGAGGAGACCCAGTACTTC.

This clonotype was found many times. The chain employs TRBV7-3 and TRBJ1-2, with 8 bases that match TRBD1. Germline trimming cut 5 bases from V and 1 base from J; bases unmatched to any gene: 6. CDR3 size: 15 residues. The germline gives CDR1 SGHTA, CDR2 FQGTGA. The CDR3 DNA reads TGTGCCAGCAGCCCTAATACAGGGGGTAACTATGGCTACACCTTC. It specifies CASSPNTGGNYGYTF.

Comment on this clonotype: Here the CDR3 omits its conserved ending phenylalanine or tryptophan, so a read error is the likely source. This sequence joins TRBV6-4 and TRBJ1-5, with 7 nucleotides matching TRBD1. V gave up 6 bases and J gave up 0 bases; unmatched junction bases: 5. Germline CDR1 reads MRHNA; CDR2 reads SNTAGT. The CDR3 is 15 residues long. CDR3 in DNA: TGTGCCAGCAGGAGGGACAGAGATAGCAATCAGCCCCAGCATTCT. Protein: CASRRDRDSNQPQHS.

This clonotype was counted ten times or more. This chain connects TRBV30 to TRBJ1-2, with D perhaps TRBD1 (6 bases). V was clipped by 4 bases and J by 2 bases, with 14 bases between them. CDR3 length: 14 residues. Germline CDR1 GTSNPN, CDR2 SVGIG (reference sequence). CDR3: CAWNLAGENYGYTF. The CDR3 nucleotides read TGTGCCTGGAATTTGGCAGGGGAAAACTATGGCTACACCTTC.

This clonotype showed up many times. The CDR3: CASRTGGTHEQYF. The DNA for the CDR3 is TGTGCCAGCAGGACAGGGGGGACTCACGAGCAGTACTTC. V is TRBV27 and J is TRBJ2-7, with TRBD1 matching 9 bases. V lost 6 bases and J lost 5; bases outside the gene matches: 5. The CDR3 is 13 amino acids. Germline V gene data show CDR1 as MNHEY and CDR2 as SMNVEV (reference sequence).

Many counts were recorded for this clonotype. The rearrangement links TRBV3-1 to TRBJ1-1; D gene uncertain. The CDR3 spans 14 residues. Germline V gives CDR1 LGHDT, CDR2 YNNKEL (reference sequence). V dropped 4 bases and J dropped 0 bases, with 9 bases sitting between them. This CDR3 is CASSRMELNTEAFF. In DNA, the CDR3 is TGTGCCAGCAGCCGAATGGAGCTGAACACTGAAGCTTTCTTT.

Worth noting for this clonotype: As the CDR3 is not closed by the conserved phenylalanine or tryptophan, this likely results from a read error. The rearrangement links TRBV6-2 or TRBV6-3 to TRBJ2-3; a possible D gene is TRBD2 (5 bases). The CDR3 loop spans 14 amino acids. CDR1 and CDR2 (germline): MNHEY, SVGEGT. The V end was cut by 6 bases, the J end by 0 bases, with 10 bases between. CDR3 DNA: TGTGCCAGCAGGGAGGTGGGGAGCACAGATACGCAGTATTTG. Translation gives CASREVGSTDTQYL.

This clonotype occurred many times. J is TRBJ1-1 and V is TRBV20-1; tentatively, D is TRBD1 (5 bases). The CDR3 loop spans 14 amino acids. From germline, CDR1 is DFQATT and CDR2 SNEGSKA (reference sequence). V shed 3 bases and J shed 0 bases, with 11 bases lying between them. The CDR3 reads CSASRGSMNTEAFF. CDR3 sequence (DNA): TGCAGTGCTAGTAGGGGTTCAATGAACACTGAAGCTTTCTTT.

This clonotype was observed a handful of times. It may be a read error: a sequence one base away is much more abundant. The chain employs TRBV27 and TRBJ1-1; D uncertain. Trimming took 11 bases from V and 0 from J, leaving 19 bases between them. The CDR3 totals 15 residues. Germline lookup yields CDR1 MNHEY and CDR2 SMNVEV (reference sequence). The CDR3 DNA follows: TGTGCCTCCTCTGAGGTCCGGGCCATGAACACTGAAGCTTTCTTT. Translated, it gives CASSEVRAMNTEAFF.

This clonotype was counted ten times or more. The chain joins TRBV20-1 to TRBJ2-7, with 10 bases aligning to TRBD1. From germline, CDR1 is DFQATT and CDR2 SNEGSKA (reference sequence). The trim removed 1 base at V and 4 bases at J, leaving 4 bases unmatched. CDR3 size: 14 residues. CDR3 nucleotides: TGCAGTGCTAGAGCGGACAGGGGGTTTTACGAGCAGTACTTC. As protein: CSARADRGFYEQYF.

There are many counts of this clonotype. V gene TRBV9 combines with J gene TRBJ2-5; 7 nucleotides align to TRBD1. The germline gives CDR1 SGDLS, CDR2 YYNGEE. This CDR3 contains 13 residues. V was clipped by 2 bases and J by 5 bases; unmatched bases: 3. This chain's CDR3 is CASSVTQGETQYF. The CDR3 nucleotides are TGTGCCAGCAGCGTCACACAGGGGGAGACCCAGTACTTC.

This clonotype occurred many times. V usage is TRBV12-3 or TRBV12-4 and J usage is TRBJ1-1, with 7 nucleotides matching TRBD1. This CDR3 contains 14 residues. With 2 bases clipped from V and 5 bases from J, the junction kept 5 bases outside the gene matches. Here the CDR3 reads CASSLNRGRTEAFF. As DNA, the CDR3 is TGTGCCAGCAGTTTAAACAGGGGAAGGACTGAAGCTTTCTTT.

The rearrangement links TRBV6-1 to TRBJ1-2; D perhaps matches TRBD1 (5 bases). Germline-derived CDR1 and CDR2 are MNHNS and SASEGT. V shed 6 bases and J shed 3 bases, with 17 bases lying between them. The CDR3 is made up of 15 amino acids. CDR3 residues: CASRTRQGRHYGYTF. CDR3 in DNA: TGTGCCAGCAGGACACGGCAGGGTCGCCACTATGGCTACACCTTC.

As for this clonotype: Given a much more abundant clone one base away, this may be a read error. V usage is TRBV12-3 or TRBV12-4 and J usage is TRBJ2-2; D unresolved. The CDR3 is 13 residues long. The CDR3 bases are TGTTCCAGCAGTTTTTGGTCGACCGGGGAGCTGTTTTTT. Its protein product is CSSSFWSTGELFF.